Shown below are 25 T cell receptor beta chains from a single sample sequenced in a study of early T cells in non-severe SARS-CoV-2 infection. TCRdb passed the 5' RACE reads through MiXCR, listing each CDR3 protein once. The table shows about 55,000 distinct CDR3 sequences, with under 8% occurring only once. The input for sequencing was whole blood, taken at baseline. The receptors were sampled from an adult who was a healthcare worker with PCR-confirmed SARS-CoV-2 infection or an uninfected control (not recorded which).

The V and J genes are TRBV7-2 and TRBJ1-5; D call uncertain. The CDR3 is 13 amino acids. Per germline, CDR1 SGHTA and CDR2 FQGNSA. Trimming took off 2 bases at V and 3 bases at J, with 5 bases between the two ends. This CDR3 is CASSLQANQPQHF. The CDR3 DNA is TGTGCCAGCAGCTTACAGGCCAATCAGCCCCAGCATTTT.

At least ten counts were recorded for this clonotype. The rearrangement uses TRBV4-1 and TRBJ2-1, with 8 bases lining up with TRBD2. Trimming took 1 base from V and 8 from J; bases not matched to a gene: 16. Germline loops: CDR1 MGHRA, CDR2 YSYEKL. The CDR3 totals 18 residues. The CDR3 loop reads CASSQAPWGSGDLDEQFF. The CDR3 coding sequence is TGCGCCAGCAGCCAAGCCCCTTGGGGTAGCGGGGACTTGGATGAGCAGTTCTTC.

A remark on this clonotype: A much larger clone differs by one base, so this may be a read error. The V gene is TRBV6-1, the J gene TRBJ2-5; the D is unclear. The CDR3 contains 13 residues. CDR1 is MNHNS, CDR2 SASEGT, per germline. V was pared by 4 bases and J by 5 bases, with 11 bases between. CDR3 loop: CASSVSVIETQYF. In DNA, the CDR3 is TGTGCCAGCAGTGTTTCAGTGATCGAGACCCAGTACTTC.

A word on this clonotype: Germline is not matched at one junction end, which may reflect a read error. The J gene is TRBJ2-7, the V gene TRBV3-1, with TRBD1 matching over 7 bases. Germline V lookup: CDR1 LGHDT, CDR2 YNNKEL (reference sequence). The CDR3 runs 13 residues. The CDR3 is CVSSVRTGYEQYF. CDR3 bases: TGTGTCAGCAGCGTTCGGACAGGCTACGAGCAGTACTTC.

J is TRBJ2-7 and V is TRBV5-4; TRBD1 might be the D (5 bases). Germline-derived CDR1 and CDR2 are SGHNT and YYREEE (reference sequence). The CDR3 runs to 15 residues. The V end lost 0 bases, the J end lost 6 bases, and 16 bases lay between the germline ends. CDR3 sequence (DNA): TGTGCCAGCAGCTTGGGATCTGGGGCGAGTGGCGAGCAGTACTTC. It yields the protein CASSLGSGASGEQYF.

The sample holds many counts of this clonotype. This chain joins TRBV28 and TRBJ2-7, with 9 nucleotides matching TRBD2. The trim removed 6 bases at V and 0 bases at J, leaving 6 bases unmatched. The CDR3 spans 15 residues. In germline, CDR1 is MDHEN, CDR2 SYDVKM. In DNA, the CDR3 is TGTGCCAGCAGCCCTAGCGGGGTGAGCTCCTACGAGCAGTACTTC. This sequence encodes CASSPSGVSSYEQYF.

The sample holds many counts of this clonotype. The gene calls are TRBV24-1 and TRBJ2-7, with 10 nucleotides matching TRBD1. Trimming cost V 4 bases and J 4 bases; bases outside gene matches: 6. CDR1 is KGHDR, CDR2 SFDVKD, per germline. The CDR3 is 15 residues long. The CDR3 is CATSDRGQGRYEQYF. The CDR3 DNA follows: TGTGCCACCAGTGACCGGGGACAGGGGCGGTACGAGCAGTACTTC.

In this sample, this clonotype turned up many times. The CDR3 spells CASSPGTDYGYTF. For the CDR3, the DNA is TGTGCCAGCTCACCTGGGACAGACTATGGCTACACCTTC. The chain uses TRBV18 and TRBJ1-2; 7 bases map to TRBD1. Germline V gene data show CDR1 as KGHSH and CDR2 as LQKENI. The CDR3 sequence is 13 residues long. V shed 3 bases and J 3 bases; nucleotides not matched to a gene: 1.

This clonotype has a handful of counts. The V gene is TRBV7-9, the J gene TRBJ1-2; D not certain. Germline CDR1 and CDR2: SEHNR and FQNEAQ (reference sequence). This CDR3 spans 13 amino acids. V lost 0 bases and J lost 5, with 7 bases in between. The CDR3 loop reads CASSLAWGYGYTF. The CDR3 DNA sequence: TGTGCCAGCAGCTTAGCGTGGGGTTATGGCTACACCTTC.

This clonotype was counted between two and nine times. The V call is TRBV5-4, the J call TRBJ2-7; D is undetermined. The CDR3 runs 12 residues. Per germline, CDR1 SGHNT and CDR2 YYREEE (reference sequence). The germline V and J ends were trimmed by 4 bases and 5 bases, with 10 bases remaining between them. The CDR3 loop is CASSTGRNEQYF. The CDR3 DNA is TGTGCCAGCAGCACCGGACGGAACGAGCAGTACTTC.

The chain has TRBV20-1 and TRBJ1-1, with 8 bases lining up with TRBD1. CDR1 DFQATT and CDR2 SNEGSKA come from the germline V gene (reference sequence). The ends lost 4 bases at V and 6 bases at J; junction bases unmatched: 10. The CDR3 has 14 residues. The chain's CDR3 is CSANSGGASSEAFF. The CDR3 nucleotides are TGCAGTGCTAACTCAGGGGGCGCTTCCTCTGAAGCTTTCTTT.

Many counts were recorded for this clonotype. This rearrangement joins TRBV29-1 to TRBJ2-7, with 7 bases that match TRBD1. The CDR3 spans 12 residues. V was pared by 6 bases and J by 1 base, with 3 bases of the junction left unmatched. Germline V gene data show CDR1 as SQVTM and CDR2 as ANQGSEA. As DNA, the CDR3 is TGCAGCGTCCGGGGACAGTCCTACGAGCAGTACTTC. This gives the protein CSVRGQSYEQYF.

This clonotype was counted a few times. The V call is TRBV30, the J call TRBJ1-1; D is unresolved. CDR3 size: 13 residues. The V gene's germline CDR1 is GTSNPN and CDR2 SVGIG (reference sequence). Trimming removed 3 bases at V and 3 bases at J, with 11 bases between. CDR3 bases: TGTGCCTGGAGGATCGACCCAGACACTGAAGCTTTCTTT. This translates into CAWRIDPDTEAFF.

Many counts were recorded for this clonotype. The rearrangement joins TRBV18 to TRBJ1-1, with D possibly being TRBD1 (6 bases). V was cut by 6 bases and J by 2 bases, with 13 bases left in between. The germline CDR1 and CDR2 sequences are KGHSH and LQKENI. CDR3 length equals 14 residues. The CDR3 reads CASSRDKTNTEAFF. CDR3 sequence (DNA): TGTGCCAGCTCCCGGGACAAGACAAACACTGAAGCTTTCTTT. Full variable domain (rest looked up from reference TRBV18 and TRBJ1-1): NAGVMQNPRHLVRRRGQEARLRCSPMKGHSHVYWYRQLPEEGLKFMVYLQKENIIDESGMPKERFSAEFPKEGPSILRIQQVVRGDSAAYFCASSRDKTNTEAFFGQGTRLTVV.

The genes are TRBV2 and TRBJ1-6; D uncertain. V lost 6 bases and J 5 bases, leaving 8 bases between the germline ends. CDR1 and CDR2 (germline): SNHLY, FYNNEI. The CDR3 runs to 13 residues. The CDR3 here is CASRSGNNSPLHF. DNA for the CDR3: TGTGCCAGCAGGTCAGGAAATAATTCACCCCTCCACTTT.

This clonotype has ten or more counts. V gene TRBV20-1 combines with J gene TRBJ2-5; 10 bases map to TRBD2. Germline CDR1 reads DFQATT; CDR2 reads SNEGSKA (reference sequence). Unmatched junction bases numbered 9, after V lost 5 bases and J lost 3 bases. The CDR3 is 15 residues long. This CDR3 reads CSAEDPGLAEETQYF. Written as DNA, the CDR3 is TGCAGTGCTGAAGATCCAGGACTAGCGGAAGAGACCCAGTACTTC.

The chain recombines TRBV24-1 with TRBJ2-3; D may be TRBD1 (5 bases). The germline gives CDR1 KGHDR, CDR2 SFDVKD. The CDR3 loop spans 12 amino acids. The CDR3 protein is CATGRAADTQYF. Here the CDR3 DNA reads TGTGCGACCGGCAGGGCTGCAGATACGCAGTATTTT.

This clonotype was counted a few times. The chain employs TRBV7-8 and TRBJ2-3; TRBD1 or TRBD2 may be the D gene (6 bases each). The V gene's germline CDR1 is SGHVS and CDR2 FQNEAQ. V lost 4 bases to trimming and J lost 0 bases, with 17 bases between them. The CDR3 is 17 residues long. CDR3 loop: CASSSLRGQGSTDTQYF. CDR3 bases: TGTGCCAGCAGCTCTCTCCGGGGGCAGGGCAGCACAGATACGCAGTATTTT.

With regard to this clonotype: This may be a read error: a much more frequent sequence differs by one nucleotide. For the CDR3, the DNA is TGTGCCAGCAGTGAAGTGCTTGAATGGGGTGGCACTGAAGCTTTCTTT. The encoded protein is CASSEVLEWGGTEAFF. The chain has TRBV2 and TRBJ1-1; D gene uncertain. The CDR3 length is 16 residues. Germline loops: CDR1 SNHLY, CDR2 FYNNEI. V lost 1 base, J lost 4 bases, and 16 bases lay in between.

This clonotype was detected a few times. The chain is built from TRBV4-2 and TRBJ1-1; D is possibly TRBD1 (6 bases). Germline CDR1 and CDR2: LGHNA and YNFKEQ. V was cut by 1 base and J by 3 bases, with 18 bases left in between. The CDR3 is 17 amino acids. As DNA, the CDR3 is TGTGCCAGCAGCCAAGCCAGGGGACCCCTTATGGACACTGAAGCTTTCTTT. It is translated as CASSQARGPLMDTEAFF.

This clonotype was detected ten times or more. The chain carries TRBV10-3 and TRBJ2-1; D remains ambiguous. CDR3 length: 14 residues. V lost 11 bases and J lost 1, with 15 bases in between. From germline, CDR1 is ENHRY and CDR2 SYGVKD. This CDR3 reads CAAESGSSYNEQFF. For the CDR3, the DNA is TGTGCCGCAGAGTCAGGTTCATCCTACAATGAGCAGTTCTTC.

This clonotype has ten or more counts. This chain connects TRBV30 to TRBJ1-1; D unresolved. Per the germline V gene, CDR1 is GTSNPN and CDR2 is SVGIG (reference sequence). V was trimmed by 0 bases and J by 3 bases, leaving 11 bases between them. There are 14 residues in the CDR3. CDR3 in DNA: TGTGCCTGGAGTGTCCTCAGTTCCTACACTGAAGCTTTCTTT. Translated, it gives CAWSVLSSYTEAFF.

In this sample, this clonotype turned up many times. The chain links TRBV29-1 to TRBJ1-2, with 7 positions matching TRBD1. There are 16 residues in the CDR3. The J segment lost 6 bases and the V segment lost 7 bases, leaving 20 bases of the junction unmatched. Per germline, CDR1 SQVTM and CDR2 ANQGSEA. The chain's CDR3 is CSGTVITGDDVDGYTF. The DNA of the CDR3 is TGCAGCGGGACCGTTATAACAGGGGACGATGTTGATGGCTACACCTTC.

In its sample, this clonotype was seen many times. The rearrangement joins TRBV4-3 to TRBJ2-7, with a weak D call TRBD1 (5 bases). The CDR3 length is 17 residues. Germline V gene data show CDR1 as LGHNA and CDR2 as YSLEER. V was shortened by 1 base and J by 0 bases, with 16 bases between the two germline ends. In DNA, the CDR3 is TGCGCCAGCAGCCAAGGGGGAAAAGGACAACGCTCCTACGAGCAGTACTTC. It specifies CASSQGGKGQRSYEQYF.

This clonotype has a count of ten or more. The V call is TRBV12-3 or TRBV12-4, the J call TRBJ2-3; D tentatively fits TRBD1 or TRBD2 (5 bases each). Trimming stripped 1 base from V and 1 base from J, with 9 bases between. This CDR3 is built from 15 residues. CDR3 amino acids: CASSLGGWGTDTQYF. CDR3 nucleotide sequence: TGTGCCAGCAGTTTAGGGGGGTGGGGCACAGATACGCAGTATTTT.